This TCR beta chain was retrieved from a study of CD8 T cells in ankylosing spondylitis (dated by TCRdb to about 2017). General notes on the study: To find TCR variants linked to disease, the study profiled T cell receptor beta repertoires in ankylosing spondylitis patients and healthy donors. Samples of peripheral blood were taken, and for ankylosing spondylitis patients, synovial fluid was collected as well. The full study cohort was made up of approximately 27 ankylosing spondylitis patients and 108 healthy donors.

The reads were generated on an Illumina HiSeq 2500. Quantitative 5'-RACE with molecular barcodes was the method used to prepare the TCR beta libraries. In the source study's methods: Disease-linked TCR variants were identified with a new computational method built on a probabilistic model of VDJ rearrangement. The raw public reads went through TCRdb reprocessing: fastp at Q25, MiXCR clone calling, in-frame beta chains kept. One record per CDR3 amino acid sequence lists the most common genes and DNA. What appears here as the V and J calls and clone size reflects TCRdb's work, not the paper's. The sample table lists over 600,000 distinct CDR3 sequences, under 20% of them with a count of one. The top ten clonotypes cover under 20% of the sample. The V end loses 4 bases and the J end loses 4 bases, and a stretch of 14 bases separates them. Per the germline V gene, SQVTM is the CDR1 and ANQGSEA is the CDR2. The CDR3, cysteine through phenylalanine, is 14 amino acids long. Kept here is only the CDR3 DNA, which spans 42 bases and is read in frame from base 1.

What the work shows at the level of the full study, not this receptor alone: A TCR beta motif of several highly homologous amino acid variants appeared characteristic of blood from ankylosing spondylitis patients. The disease-linked clones were reported as significantly enriched in matched synovial fluid samples from ankylosing spondylitis patients. In peripheral blood, the disease-linked clones were found at relatively low frequencies and had a CD8+ phenotype. Some TCR beta motif variants had previously been reported in synovial fluid and blood of reactive arthritis patients, which suggested common disease-initiation mechanisms.

For this clonotype: There is no known antigen for this receptor. No base-level quality is on record; no much larger clone is a single base apart.

The chain is encoded by TRBV29-1 joined to TRBJ1-5; the D gene cannot be resolved reliably. The sequenced sample was blood, either unsorted or a sorted T cell fraction (not recorded which). The sequence came from a male donor with ankylosing spondylitis. The CDR3 reads CSVAAVGPNQPQHF. The nucleotide sequence is TGCAGCGTTGCCGCCGTCGGACCAAATCAGCCCCAGCATTTT. Full variable domain (CDR3 extended with the reference TRBV29-1 and TRBJ1-5 proteins): SAVISQKPSRDICQRGTSLTIQCQVDSQVTMMFWYRQQPGQSLTLIATANQGSEATYESGFVIDKFPISRPNLTFSTLTVSNMSPEDSSIYLCSVAAVGPNQPQHFGDGTRLSIL.